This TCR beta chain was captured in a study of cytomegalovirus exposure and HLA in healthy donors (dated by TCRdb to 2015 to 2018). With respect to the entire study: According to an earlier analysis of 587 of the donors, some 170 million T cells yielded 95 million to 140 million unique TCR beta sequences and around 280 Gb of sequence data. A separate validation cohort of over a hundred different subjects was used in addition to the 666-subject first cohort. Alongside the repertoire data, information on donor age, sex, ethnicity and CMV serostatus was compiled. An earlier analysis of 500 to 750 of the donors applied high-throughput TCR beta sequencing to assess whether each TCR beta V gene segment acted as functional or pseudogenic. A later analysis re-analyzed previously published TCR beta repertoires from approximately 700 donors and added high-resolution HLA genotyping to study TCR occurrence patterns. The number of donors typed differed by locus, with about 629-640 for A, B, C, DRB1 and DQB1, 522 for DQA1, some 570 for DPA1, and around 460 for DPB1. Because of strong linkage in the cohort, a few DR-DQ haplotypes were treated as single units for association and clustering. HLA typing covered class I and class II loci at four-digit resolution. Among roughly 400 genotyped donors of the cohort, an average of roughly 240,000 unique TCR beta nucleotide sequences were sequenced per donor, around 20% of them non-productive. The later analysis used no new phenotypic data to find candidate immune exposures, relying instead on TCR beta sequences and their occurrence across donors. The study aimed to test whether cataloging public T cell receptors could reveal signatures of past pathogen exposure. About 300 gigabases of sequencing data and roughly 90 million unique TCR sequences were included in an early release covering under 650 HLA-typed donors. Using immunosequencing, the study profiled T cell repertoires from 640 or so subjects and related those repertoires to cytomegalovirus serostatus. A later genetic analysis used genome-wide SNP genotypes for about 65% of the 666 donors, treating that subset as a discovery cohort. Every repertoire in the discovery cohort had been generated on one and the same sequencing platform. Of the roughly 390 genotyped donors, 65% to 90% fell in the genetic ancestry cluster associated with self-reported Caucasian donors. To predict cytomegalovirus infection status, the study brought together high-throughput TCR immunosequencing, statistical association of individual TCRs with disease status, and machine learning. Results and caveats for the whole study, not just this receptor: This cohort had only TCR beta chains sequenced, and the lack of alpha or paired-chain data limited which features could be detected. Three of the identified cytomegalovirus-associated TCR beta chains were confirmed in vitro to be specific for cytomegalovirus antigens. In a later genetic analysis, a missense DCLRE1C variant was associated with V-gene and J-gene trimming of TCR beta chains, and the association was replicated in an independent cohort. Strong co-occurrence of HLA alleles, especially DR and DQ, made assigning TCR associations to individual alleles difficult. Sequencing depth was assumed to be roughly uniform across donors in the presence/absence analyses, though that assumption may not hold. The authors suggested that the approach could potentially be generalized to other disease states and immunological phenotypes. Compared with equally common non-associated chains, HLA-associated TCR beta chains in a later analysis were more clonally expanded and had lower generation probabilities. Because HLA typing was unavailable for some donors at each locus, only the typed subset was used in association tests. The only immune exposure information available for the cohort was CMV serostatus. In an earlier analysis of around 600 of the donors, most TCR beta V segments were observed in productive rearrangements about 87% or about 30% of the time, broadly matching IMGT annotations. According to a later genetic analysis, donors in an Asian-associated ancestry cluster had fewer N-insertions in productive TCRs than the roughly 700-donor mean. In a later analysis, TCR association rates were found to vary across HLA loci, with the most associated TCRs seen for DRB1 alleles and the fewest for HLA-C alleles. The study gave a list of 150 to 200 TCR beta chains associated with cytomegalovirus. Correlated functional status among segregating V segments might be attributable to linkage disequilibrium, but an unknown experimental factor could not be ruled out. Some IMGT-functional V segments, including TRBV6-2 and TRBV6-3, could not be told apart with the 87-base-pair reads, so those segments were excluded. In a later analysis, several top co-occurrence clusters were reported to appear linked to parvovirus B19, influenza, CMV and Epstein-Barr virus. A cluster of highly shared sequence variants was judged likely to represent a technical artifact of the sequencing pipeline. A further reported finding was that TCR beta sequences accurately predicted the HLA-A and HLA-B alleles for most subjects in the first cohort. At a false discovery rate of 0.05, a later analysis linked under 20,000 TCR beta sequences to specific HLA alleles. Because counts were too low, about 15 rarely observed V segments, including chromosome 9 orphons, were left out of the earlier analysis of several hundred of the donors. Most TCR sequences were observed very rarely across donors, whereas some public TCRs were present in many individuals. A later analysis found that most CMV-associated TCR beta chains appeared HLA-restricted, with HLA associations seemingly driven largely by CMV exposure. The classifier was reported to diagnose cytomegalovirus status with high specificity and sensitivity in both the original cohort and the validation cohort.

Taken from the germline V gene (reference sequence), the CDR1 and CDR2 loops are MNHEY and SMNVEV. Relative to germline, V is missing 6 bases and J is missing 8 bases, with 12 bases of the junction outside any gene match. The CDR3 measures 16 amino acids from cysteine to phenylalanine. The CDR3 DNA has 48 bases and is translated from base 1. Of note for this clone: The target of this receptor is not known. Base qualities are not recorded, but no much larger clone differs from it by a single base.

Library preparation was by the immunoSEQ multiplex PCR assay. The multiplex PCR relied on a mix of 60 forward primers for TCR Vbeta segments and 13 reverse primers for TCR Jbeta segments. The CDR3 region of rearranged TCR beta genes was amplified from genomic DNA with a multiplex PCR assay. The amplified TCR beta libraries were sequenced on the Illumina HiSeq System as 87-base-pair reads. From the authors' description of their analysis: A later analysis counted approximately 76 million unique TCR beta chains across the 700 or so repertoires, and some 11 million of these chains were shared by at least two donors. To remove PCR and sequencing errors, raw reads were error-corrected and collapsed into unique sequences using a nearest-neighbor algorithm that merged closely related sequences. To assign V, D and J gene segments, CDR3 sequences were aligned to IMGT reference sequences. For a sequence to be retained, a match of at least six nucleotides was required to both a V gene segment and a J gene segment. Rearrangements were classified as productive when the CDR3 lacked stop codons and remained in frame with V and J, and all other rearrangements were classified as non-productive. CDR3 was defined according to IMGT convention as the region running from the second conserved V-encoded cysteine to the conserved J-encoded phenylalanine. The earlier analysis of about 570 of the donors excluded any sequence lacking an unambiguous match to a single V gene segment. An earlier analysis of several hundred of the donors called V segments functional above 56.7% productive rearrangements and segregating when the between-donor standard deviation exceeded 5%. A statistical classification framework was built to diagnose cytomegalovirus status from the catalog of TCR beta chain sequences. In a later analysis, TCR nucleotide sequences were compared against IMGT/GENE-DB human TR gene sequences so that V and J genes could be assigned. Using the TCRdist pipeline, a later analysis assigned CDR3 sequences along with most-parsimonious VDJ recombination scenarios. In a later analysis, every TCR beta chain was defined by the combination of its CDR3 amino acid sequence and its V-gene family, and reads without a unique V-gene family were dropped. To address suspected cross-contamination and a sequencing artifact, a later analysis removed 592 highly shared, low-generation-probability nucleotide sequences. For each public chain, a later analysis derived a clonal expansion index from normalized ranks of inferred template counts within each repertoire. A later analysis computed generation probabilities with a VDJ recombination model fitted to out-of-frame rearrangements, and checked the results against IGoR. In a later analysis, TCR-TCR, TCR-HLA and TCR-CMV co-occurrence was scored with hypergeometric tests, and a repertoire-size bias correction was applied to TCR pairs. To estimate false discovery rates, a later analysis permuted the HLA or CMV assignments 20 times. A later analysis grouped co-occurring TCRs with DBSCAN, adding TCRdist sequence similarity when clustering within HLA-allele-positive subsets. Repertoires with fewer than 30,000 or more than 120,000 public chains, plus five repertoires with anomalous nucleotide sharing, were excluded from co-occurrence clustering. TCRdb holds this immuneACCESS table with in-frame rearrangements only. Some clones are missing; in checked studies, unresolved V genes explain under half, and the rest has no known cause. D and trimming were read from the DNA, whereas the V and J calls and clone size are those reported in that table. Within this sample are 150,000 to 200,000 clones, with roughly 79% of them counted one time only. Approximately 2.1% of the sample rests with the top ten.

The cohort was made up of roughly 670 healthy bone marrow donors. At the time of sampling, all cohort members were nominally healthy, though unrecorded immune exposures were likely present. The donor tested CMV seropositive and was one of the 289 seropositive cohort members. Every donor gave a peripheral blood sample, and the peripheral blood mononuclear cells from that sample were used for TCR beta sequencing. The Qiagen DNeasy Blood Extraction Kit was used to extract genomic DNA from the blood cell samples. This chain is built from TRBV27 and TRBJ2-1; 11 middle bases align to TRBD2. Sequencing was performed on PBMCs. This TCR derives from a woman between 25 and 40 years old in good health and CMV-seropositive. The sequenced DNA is TGTGCCAGCAGGGCGGTAGCGGGAGGGCCGAACGATGAGCAGTTCTTC. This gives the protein CASRAVAGGPNDEQFF.